The TCR beta chain described here comes from a study of T cells after yellow fever vaccination. In germline, CDR1 is SEHNR, CDR2 FQNEAQ (reference sequence). The V end was cut by 4 bases, the J end by 3 bases, with 10 bases between. This CDR3 is built from 14 residues. To note about this clonotype: Its target is not known.

For TCR, cDNA came from 5'RACE template switching, which added a universal primer site and UMIs. TCRdb itself ran the 5' RACE reads through MiXCR, one entry per CDR3 protein. The sample includes 150,000 to 200,000 distinct CDR3 sequences, about a tenth of them seen just once. Points from the study as a whole: Weaker overall was a secondary response that nonetheless peaked faster, on day 5 versus 15.

The chain uses TRBV7-9 and TRBJ1-3; D is unresolved. The sample consisted of CD8+ T cells sorted from PBMCs, taken 45 days after the yellow fever booster vaccination. The receptor's source is a man aged 18 to 35 who received the YFV17D yellow fever vaccine. CDR3 region: CASSSATGGNTIYF. As DNA, the CDR3 is TGTGCCAGCAGCTCAGCTACCGGTGGAAACACCATATATTTT.